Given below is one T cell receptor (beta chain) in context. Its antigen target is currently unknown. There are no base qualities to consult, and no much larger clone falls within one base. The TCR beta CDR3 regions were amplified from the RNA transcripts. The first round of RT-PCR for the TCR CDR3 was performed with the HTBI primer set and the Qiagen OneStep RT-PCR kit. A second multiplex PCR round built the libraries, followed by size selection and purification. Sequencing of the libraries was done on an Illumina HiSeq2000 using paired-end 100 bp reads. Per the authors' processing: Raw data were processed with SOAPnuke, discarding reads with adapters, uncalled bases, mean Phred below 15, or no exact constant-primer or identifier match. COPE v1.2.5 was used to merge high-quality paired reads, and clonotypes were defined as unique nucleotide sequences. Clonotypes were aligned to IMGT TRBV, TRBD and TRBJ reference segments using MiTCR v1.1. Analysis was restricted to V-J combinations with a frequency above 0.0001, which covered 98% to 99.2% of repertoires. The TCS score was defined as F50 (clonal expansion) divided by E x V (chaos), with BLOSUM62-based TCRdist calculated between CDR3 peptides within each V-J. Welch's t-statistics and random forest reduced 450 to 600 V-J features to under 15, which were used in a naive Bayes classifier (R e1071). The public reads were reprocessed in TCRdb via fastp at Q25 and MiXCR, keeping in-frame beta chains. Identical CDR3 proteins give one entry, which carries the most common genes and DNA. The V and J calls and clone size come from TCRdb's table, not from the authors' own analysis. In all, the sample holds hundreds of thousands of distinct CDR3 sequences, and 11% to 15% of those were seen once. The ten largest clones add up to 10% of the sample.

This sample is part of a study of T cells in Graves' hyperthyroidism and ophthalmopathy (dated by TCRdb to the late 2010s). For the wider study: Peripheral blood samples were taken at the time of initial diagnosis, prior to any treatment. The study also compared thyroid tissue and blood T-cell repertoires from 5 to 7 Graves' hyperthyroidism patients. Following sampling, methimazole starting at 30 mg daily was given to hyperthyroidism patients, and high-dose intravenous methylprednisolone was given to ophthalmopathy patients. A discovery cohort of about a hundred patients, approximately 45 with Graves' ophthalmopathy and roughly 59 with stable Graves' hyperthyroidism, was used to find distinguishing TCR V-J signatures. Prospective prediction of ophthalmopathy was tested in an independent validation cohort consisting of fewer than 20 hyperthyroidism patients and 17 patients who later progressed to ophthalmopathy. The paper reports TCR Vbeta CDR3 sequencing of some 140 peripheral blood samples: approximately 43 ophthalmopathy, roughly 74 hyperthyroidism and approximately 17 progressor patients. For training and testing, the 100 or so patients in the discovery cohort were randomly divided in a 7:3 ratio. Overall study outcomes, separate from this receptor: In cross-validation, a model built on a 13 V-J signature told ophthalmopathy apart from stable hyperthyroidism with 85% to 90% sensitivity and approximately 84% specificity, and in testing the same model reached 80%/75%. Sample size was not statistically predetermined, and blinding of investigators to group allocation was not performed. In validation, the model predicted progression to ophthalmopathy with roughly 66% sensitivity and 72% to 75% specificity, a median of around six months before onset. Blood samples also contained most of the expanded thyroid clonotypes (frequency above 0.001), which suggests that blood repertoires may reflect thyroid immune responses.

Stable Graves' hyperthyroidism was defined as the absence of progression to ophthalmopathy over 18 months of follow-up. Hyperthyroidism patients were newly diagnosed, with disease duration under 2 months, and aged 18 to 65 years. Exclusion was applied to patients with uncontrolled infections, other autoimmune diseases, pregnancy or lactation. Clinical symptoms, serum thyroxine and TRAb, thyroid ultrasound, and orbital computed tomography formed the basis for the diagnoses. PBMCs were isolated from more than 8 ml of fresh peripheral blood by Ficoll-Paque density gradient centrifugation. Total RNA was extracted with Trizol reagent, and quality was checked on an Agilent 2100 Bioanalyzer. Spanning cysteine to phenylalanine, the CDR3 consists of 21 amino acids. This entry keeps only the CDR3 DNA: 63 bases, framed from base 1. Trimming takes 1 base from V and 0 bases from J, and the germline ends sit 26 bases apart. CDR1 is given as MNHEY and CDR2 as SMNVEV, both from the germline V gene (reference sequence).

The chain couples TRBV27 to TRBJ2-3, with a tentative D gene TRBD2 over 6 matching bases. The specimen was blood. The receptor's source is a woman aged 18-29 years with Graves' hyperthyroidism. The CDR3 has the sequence CASSLFTVGAGWGDSTDTQYF. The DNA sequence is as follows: TGTGCCAGCAGTTTATTTACGGTTGGGGCAGGGTGGGGGGATAGCACAGATACGCAGTATTTT.